The 5 T cell receptor beta chains below come from one sample, sequenced in a study of cytomegalovirus exposure and HLA in healthy donors. PCR involved 60 Vbeta and 13 Jbeta primers. The assay was immunoSEQ multiplex PCR, and TCRdb's table has in-frame clones only and misses some. Altogether around 100,000 clones are present, roughly 80% being singletons, with the ten largest covering approximately 2.8%. The sequenced sample was PBMCs. These receptors came from a man aged 35 to 55 in good health and CMV-seronegative.

CDR3 in amino acids: CATSRDRTLLYEQYF. CDR3 coding DNA: TGTGCCACCAGCAGAGATAGGACACTTCTATACGAGCAGTACTTC. V usage is TRBV15 and J usage is TRBJ2-7; TRBD1 is a possible D gene (5 bases). V was cut by 0 bases and J by 4 bases, with 13 bases left in between. The CDR3 extends over 15 amino acids. Germline CDR1 is LNHNV and CDR2 is YYDKDF (reference sequence).

This clone appeared a few times. This chain connects TRBV11-2 to TRBJ2-3; 14 nucleotides line up with TRBD2. Germline lookup yields CDR1 SGHAT and CDR2 FQNNGV. Trimming at V came to 5 bases and at J to 3 bases, leaving 4 bases not matched to a gene. The CDR3 sequence is 16 residues long. The CDR3 reads CASSPGLAGGTDTQYF. The CDR3 DNA reads as TGTGCCAGCAGCCCCGGACTAGCGGGGGGAACAGATACGCAGTATTTT.

The chain combines TRBV6-6 with TRBJ2-2; TRBD1 matches 11 bases. Germline V gene lookup returns CDR1 MNHNY and CDR2 SVGAGI (reference sequence). This CDR3 comprises 16 residues. V dropped 6 bases and J dropped 7; count of bases not matched to a gene: 10. The CDR3 region is CASRPSGTGGFGELFF. CDR3 in DNA: TGTGCCAGCAGGCCCTCCGGGACAGGGGGGTTCGGGGAGCTGTTTTTT.

V gene TRBV7-8 combines with J gene TRBJ1-1; D is unclear. This CDR3 is built from 13 residues. The germline CDR1 and CDR2 sequences are SGHVS and FQNEAQ. V was pared by 2 bases and J by 1 base, with 5 bases between. CDR3 DNA: TGTGCCAGCAGCTTAAGCGAGAACACTGAAGCTTTCTTT. This gives the protein CASSLSENTEAFF.

The rearrangement links TRBV7-8 to TRBJ1-2; 7 bases are shared with TRBD1. The CDR3 contains 13 residues. Per the germline V gene, CDR1 is SGHVS and CDR2 is FQNEAQ. The V gene end was trimmed by 1 base and the J gene end by 10 bases; junction bases not matched to a gene: 6. The CDR3 DNA reads as TGTGCCAGCAGCTTAGATCAGGACAGGACCTACACCTTC. It codes for CASSLDQDRTYTF.